The 8 T cell receptor beta chains presented below share a single source sample, sequenced in a study of shared clonotypes between healthy human individuals. Clones were read by immunoSEQ multiplex PCR, and TCRdb kept only the in-frame ones, dropping some. Of hundreds of thousands of clones in the sample, about 80% were seen once. The sample comprised memory CD4+ T cells sorted from blood. Subset defined: CD45RA-negative fraction. The receptors originated from a woman aged 30 to 39 in good health.

To note about this clone: An end of the junction differs from the germline gene, which may be a read error. The chain carries TRBV7-9 and TRBJ2-3; 8 positions agree with TRBD2. Germline V gives CDR1 SEHNR, CDR2 FQNEAQ (reference sequence). The CDR3 is 15 amino acids. The DNA of the CDR3 is TGTGCCAGCAGCTTAGCCGGGACTAGAACAGCTACGCAGTATTTT. It codes for CASSLAGTRTATQYF.

This clone showed up just once. The chain combines TRBV7-8 with TRBJ1-5; D is uncertain. Trimming pared 6 bases from V and 0 bases from J, leaving 6 bases between. Germline CDR1 reads SGHVS; CDR2 reads FQNEAQ. The CDR3 loop spans 13 amino acids. The CDR3 region has the DNA TGTGCCAGCAGGCCAGATAGCAATCAGCCCCAGCATTTT. Protein sequence: CASRPDSNQPQHF.

The chain carries TRBV18 and TRBJ1-2, with TRBD1 identical over 11 bases. The J segment lost 3 bases and the V segment lost 0 bases, leaving 3 bases of the junction unmatched. Germline-derived CDR1 and CDR2 are KGHSH and LQKENI. The CDR3 spans 16 residues. Here the CDR3 reads CASSPPGTGGYYGYTF. The CDR3 DNA reads TGTGCCAGCTCACCACCTGGGACAGGGGGTTACTATGGCTACACCTTC.

This chain connects TRBV28 to TRBJ2-7; D unresolved. V lost 4 bases and J lost 6, with 16 bases in between. The CDR3 extends over 14 amino acids. Germline V CDR1 and CDR2: MDHEN, SYDVKM. For the CDR3, the DNA is TGTGCCAGCAGTTCTGTGTCCCAAACCTTCGAGCAGTACTTC. It encodes CASSSVSQTFEQYF. The full variable domain, in which reference TRBV28 and TRBJ2-7 provide the parts outside the CDR3, is DVKVTQSSRYLVKRTGEKVFLECVQDMDHENMFWYRQDPGLGLRLIYFSYDVKMKEKGDIPEGYSVSREKKERFSLILESASTNQTSMYLCASSSVSQTFEQYFGPGTRLTVT.

This sequence joins TRBV28 and TRBJ1-1, with D unclear. Germline V CDR1 and CDR2: MDHEN, SYDVKM. V was cut by 4 bases and J by 5 bases, with 8 bases left in between. This CDR3 region has 12 residues. CDR3 bases: TGTGCCAGCAGTTCCCAGCTAACTGAAGCTTTCTTT. Protein: CASSSQLTEAFF. Full variable domain (missing parts from reference TRBV28 and TRBJ1-1): DVKVTQSSRYLVKRTGEKVFLECVQDMDHENMFWYRQDPGLGLRLIYFSYDVKMKEKGDIPEGYSVSREKKERFSLILESASTNQTSMYLCASSSQLTEAFFGQGTRLTVV.

The V gene is TRBV7-2, the J gene TRBJ2-7; the match to TRBD2 covers 9 bases. CDR1 SGHTA and CDR2 FQGNSA come from the germline V gene. The CDR3 is 14 residues long. V lost 5 bases, J lost 3 bases, and 5 bases stayed unmatched. CDR3 in amino acids: CASSVSGRIYEQYF. The CDR3 region has the DNA TGTGCCAGCAGCGTCAGCGGGAGGATCTACGAGCAGTACTTC.

This clone was observed once. The chain employs TRBV5-1 and TRBJ2-1, with 7 nucleotides matching TRBD2. Germline V CDR1 and CDR2: SGHRS, YFSETQ. The CDR3 sequence is 14 residues long. Trimming took 3 bases from V and 2 from J; bases not matched to a gene: 2. The CDR3 nucleotides read TGCGCCAGCAGCTCAACTAGCGCCTACAATGAGCAGTTCTTC. This sequence encodes CASSSTSAYNEQFF.

To note about this clone: Other nucleotide sequences from this sample produce the same CDR3. The rearrangement uses TRBV28 and TRBJ2-7; tentatively, D is TRBD1 (6 bases). Trimming took off 4 bases at V and 3 bases at J, with 10 bases between the two ends. The CDR3 contains 13 residues. The germline V gene encodes CDR1 MDHEN and CDR2 SYDVKM. The CDR3 DNA reads TGTGCCAGCAGTTCTGGACAGAACTACGAGCAGTACTTC. Translation: CASSSGQNYEQYF.